These 26 T cell receptor beta chains share one sample of origin, sequenced in a study of blood T cell repertoires in COVID-19. The data were produced by immunoSEQ multiplex PCR, yet TCRdb's version contains in-frame clones alone and is incomplete. Altogether fewer than 200,000 clones are present, about 78% being singletons, with the ten largest covering approximately 15%. Sequences were obtained from PBMCs or T cells enriched from blood (not recorded which). These receptors came from a woman between 50 and 59 years old who had recovered from COVID-19.

The V gene is TRBV6-6, the J gene TRBJ1-1; weak D call: TRBD1 (6 bases). Germline V CDR1 and CDR2: MNHNY, SVGAGI (reference sequence). Trimming removed 9 bases at V and 6 bases at J, with 17 bases between. This CDR3 is 13 amino acids long. The CDR3 sequence: CASNRDTGPEAFF. CDR3 DNA: TGTGCCAGTAACCGGGACACGGGTCCTGAAGCTTTCTTT.

J is TRBJ1-4 and V is TRBV28; 7 bases are shared with TRBD1. V was pared by 5 bases and J by 4 bases, with 10 bases of the junction left unmatched. CDR3 length equals 16 residues. Per germline, CDR1 MDHEN and CDR2 SYDVKM. DNA for the CDR3: TGTGCCAGCAGTCCCAACCCGACAGGGCTTAATGAAAAACTGTTTTTT. Translated, it gives CASSPNPTGLNEKLFF.

This chain links TRBV6-2 or TRBV6-3 with TRBJ2-1; TRBD2 agrees at 10 bases. This CDR3 comprises 15 residues. In germline, CDR1 is MNHEY, CDR2 SVGEGT. V lost 4 bases, J lost 8 bases, and 8 bases stayed unmatched. CDR3 region: CASSSLAGGRDEQFF. Written as DNA, the CDR3 is TGTGCCAGCAGTTCCTTAGCGGGAGGTAGGGATGAGCAGTTCTTC.

Comment on this clone: One end of the junction does not line up with germline, which may come from a read error. The rearrangement uses TRBV5-1 and TRBJ2-1, with TRBD2 matching over 10 bases. The CDR3 is made up of 15 amino acids. The V gene's germline CDR1 is SGHRS and CDR2 YFSETQ. The CDR3 sequence is CASSATSGSSNEQFF. In DNA form, the CDR3 reads TGCGCCAGCAGCGCGACTAGCGGGTCCTCCAATGAGCAGTTCTTC. The full variable domain, its missing parts supplied by reference TRBV5-1 and TRBJ2-1, is KAGVTQTPRYLIKTRGQQVTLSCSPISGHRSVSWYQQTPGQGLQFLFEYFSETQRNKGNFPGRFSGRQFSNSRSEMNVSTLELGDSALYLCASSATSGSSNEQFFGPGTRLTVL.

The chain links TRBV29-1 to TRBJ1-1, with D maybe TRBD1 (6 bases). Trimming removed 4 bases at V and 2 bases at J, with 17 bases between. Per the germline V gene, CDR1 is SQVTM and CDR2 is ANQGSEA. The CDR3 runs 15 residues. DNA for the CDR3: TGCAGCGTTGCACAGGGTTTTTCCCAAAACACTGAAGCTTTCTTT. Its translation is CSVAQGFSQNTEAFF.

This sequence joins TRBV2 and TRBJ1-1; no clear D gene. The length of the CDR3 is 14 residues. CDR1 and CDR2 from the germline V gene are SNHLY and FYNNEI. Trimming shortened V by 6 bases and J by 1 base, and 12 bases separated the two germline ends. This chain's CDR3 is CASSVSRGNTEAFF. The CDR3 region has the DNA TGTGCCAGCAGCGTGTCGCGGGGGAACACTGAAGCTTTCTTT.

A few counts support this clone. V is TRBV14 and J is TRBJ1-2; D is uncertain. The germline V and J ends were trimmed by 0 bases and 7 bases, with 15 bases remaining between them. The CDR3 is made up of 15 amino acids. Germline V lookup: CDR1 SGHDN, CDR2 FVKESK. CDR3 in DNA: TGTGCCAGCAGCCAAGATAGTGGTTCAGGATCTGGCTACACCTTC. It yields the protein CASSQDSGSGSGYTF.

The rearrangement uses TRBV6-6 and TRBJ2-1; D possibly corresponds to TRBD1 (5 bases). The CDR3 spans 16 residues. The germline CDR1 and CDR2 sequences are MNHNY and SVGAGI (reference sequence). V was shortened by 6 bases and J by 5 bases, with 20 bases between the two germline ends. In nucleotides, the CDR3 is TGTGCCAGCAGACCCCCCAAGGGGATGGGTGACAATGAGCAGTTCTTC. Its protein is CASRPPKGMGDNEQFF.

This clone was seen a handful of times. The J gene is TRBJ1-2, the V gene TRBV3-1 (or the pseudogene TRBV3-2); D remains unclear. V was clipped by 1 base and J by 6 bases, with 21 bases between them. The CDR3 is 17 residues long. CDR1 and CDR2 (germline): LGHDT, YNNKEL (reference sequence). CDR3 region: CASSQGPGRRVLHGYTF. As DNA, the CDR3 is TGTGCCAGCAGCCAAGGCCCCGGGAGACGGGTGCTCCATGGCTACACCTTC.

The chain combines TRBV4-3 with TRBJ1-4; possible D gene TRBD1, 5 bases. V shed 1 base and J shed 3 bases, with 15 bases lying between them. Germline CDR1 reads LGHNA; CDR2 reads YSLEER. CDR3 length: 17 amino acids. CDR3 DNA sequence: TGCGCCAGCAGCCAAGGGCTGGGGCAAAGGTCTAATGAAAAACTGTTTTTT. Translated, it gives CASSQGLGQRSNEKLFF.

This rearrangement joins TRBV4-2 to TRBJ2-1; perhaps TRBD2 as D (6 bases). The CDR3 is 13 amino acids. The germline CDR1 and CDR2 sequences are LGHNA and YNFKEQ. The ends were cut back, 5 bases at V and 10 bases at J, with 15 bases in the middle. The CDR3 sequence: CASSAWTIGEQFF. The CDR3 DNA is TGTGCCAGCAGCGCCTGGACTATCGGGGAGCAGTTCTTC.

This sequence joins TRBV9 and TRBJ2-7; D is perhaps TRBD2 (5 bases). Deletions cut 0 bases from V and 3 bases from J, with 10 bases between. The CDR3 covers 14 residues. Germline CDR1 is SGDLS and CDR2 is YYNGEE. As DNA, the CDR3 is TGTGCCAGCAGCGTAGATCACGGGATCTACGAGCAGTACTTC. Translation: CASSVDHGIYEQYF.

This clone was found once. This chain connects TRBV5-4 to TRBJ1-2, with D perhaps matching TRBD1 (5 bases). Trimming left V 1 base short and J 7 bases short, with 17 bases between. This CDR3 is built from 15 residues. Germline-derived CDR1 and CDR2 are SGHNT and YYREEE (reference sequence). The CDR3 DNA is TGTGCCAGCAGCTTGTATTCGGGACTCGGAGGTGGCTACACCTTC. Translating gives CASSLYSGLGGGYTF. The full variable domain, completed using reference TRBV5-4 and TRBJ1-2, is ETGVTQSPTHLIKTRGQQVTLRCSSQSGHNTVSWYQQALGQGPQFIFQYYREEENGRGNFPPRFSGLQFPNYSSELNVNALELDDSALYLCASSLYSGLGGGYTFGSGTRLTVV.

The chain joins TRBV27 to TRBJ2-7; 9 bases map to TRBD1. The CDR3 is made up of 15 amino acids. CDR1 and CDR2 (germline): MNHEY, SMNVEV (reference sequence). V lost 5 bases to trimming and J lost 1 base; unmatched junction nucleotides: 6. The CDR3 protein is CASSHGQGRSYEQYF. The CDR3 DNA sequence: TGTGCCAGCAGTCACGGACAGGGGAGATCCTACGAGCAGTACTTC.

This clone was seen a single time. This sequence joins TRBV9 and TRBJ1-1; D not resolved. V was pared by 2 bases and J by 3 bases, with 11 bases between. The CDR3 is made up of 14 amino acids. Germline V gene data show CDR1 as SGDLS and CDR2 as YYNGEE. The DNA of the CDR3 is TGTGCCAGCAGCGTGTCGGACGGGGACACTGAAGCTTTCTTT. The encoded protein is CASSVSDGDTEAFF.

The chain couples TRBV5-8 to TRBJ1-2; 8 positions match TRBD1. V shed 4 bases, J shed 11 bases, and the junction held 13 bases outside the gene matches. Germline V gives CDR1 SGHTS, CDR2 YDEGEE. The CDR3 extends over 14 amino acids. The CDR3: CASSLPSRQGRYTF. The CDR3 nucleotides are TGTGCCAGCAGCCTACCATCGAGACAGGGGAGATACACCTTC.

The V and J genes are TRBV9 and TRBJ2-1; 7 nucleotides line up with TRBD2. The CDR3 is made up of 16 amino acids. Germline V CDR1 and CDR2: SGDLS, YYNGEE. J lost 8 bases, V lost 0 bases, and 11 bases had no gene match. The CDR3 region is CASSVGGREWHDEQFF. The DNA of the CDR3 is TGTGCCAGCAGCGTAGGAGGGCGGGAGTGGCACGATGAGCAGTTCTTC.

The chain has TRBV28 and TRBJ1-2; unclear D gene. V was cut by 6 bases and J by 8 bases, with 10 bases left in between. There are 11 residues in the CDR3. CDR1 is MDHEN and CDR2 is SYDVKM in the germline V gene. The CDR3 region is CASRSWRGYTF. CDR3 DNA: TGTGCCAGCAGAAGCTGGAGGGGCTACACCTTC.

The chain recombines TRBV9 with TRBJ2-3; maybe TRBD2 (5 bases). CDR1 and CDR2 (germline): SGDLS, YYNGEE. This CDR3 is 15 amino acids long. The V and J ends lost 0 bases and 3 bases respectively, with 11 bases between them. The DNA of the CDR3 is TGTGCCAGCAGCGTAGCTCTCACGGGAACAGATACGCAGTATTTT. Protein product: CASSVALTGTDTQYF.

The CDR3 reads CASSETGGNYEQYF. As DNA, the CDR3 is TGTGCCAGCAGTGAAACAGGGGGCAACTACGAGCAGTACTTC. The V call is TRBV6-4, the J call TRBJ2-7; TRBD1 matches 9 bases. V gave up 3 bases and J gave up 3 bases; unmatched junction bases: 3. The CDR3 has 14 amino acids. The germline V gene encodes CDR1 MRHNA and CDR2 SNTAGT.

V usage is TRBV27 and J usage is TRBJ2-3, with 7 positions matching TRBD2. Germline V gene data show CDR1 as MNHEY and CDR2 as SMNVEV (reference sequence). Germline trimming cut 6 bases from V and 0 bases from J; bases unmatched to any gene: 3. CDR3 size: 14 residues. DNA of the CDR3: TGTGCCAGCAGACTAGCGACTAGCACAGATACGCAGTATTTT. It codes for CASRLATSTDTQYF.

For the CDR3, the DNA is TGTGCCAGCAGCTTATATAGGGGGTCCGGGGAGCTGTTTTTT. Its protein product is CASSLYRGSGELFF. The V call is TRBV7-7, the J call TRBJ2-2, with D maybe TRBD1 (6 bases). There are 14 residues in the CDR3. The germline V gene has CDR1 SSHAT and CDR2 FNYEAQ (reference sequence). Between the trimmed V and J ends, which lost 2 bases and 6 bases, there was a span of 10 bases.

This clone was detected only once. The chain is built from TRBV7-2 and TRBJ2-1; D gene unclear. With 2 bases removed from V and 4 bases from J, the gap between germline ends came to 6 bases. The CDR3 has 13 residues. CDR1 and CDR2 (germline): SGHTA, FQGNSA. CDR3 residues: CASSLSIYNEQFF. CDR3 DNA: TGTGCCAGCAGCTTATCTATATACAATGAGCAGTTCTTC. Drawing the rest from reference TRBV7-2 and TRBJ2-1, the complete variable domain is GAGVSQSPSNKVTEKGKDVELRCDPISGHTALYWYRQSLGQGLEFLIYFQGNSAPDKSGLPSDRFSAERTGGSVSTLTIQRTQQEDSAVYLCASSLSIYNEQFFGPGTRLTVL.

The chain uses TRBV7-2 and TRBJ1-3, with D possibly matching TRBD1 (6 bases). V was cut by 1 base and J by 0 bases, with 10 bases left in between. The CDR3 loop spans 16 amino acids. Germline V CDR1 and CDR2: SGHTA, FQGNSA. CDR3 DNA sequence: TGTGCCAGCAGCTTAGAAGGGACAACCTCTGGAAACACCATATATTTT. As protein: CASSLEGTTSGNTIYF.

The rearrangement joins TRBV2 to TRBJ2-2; D perhaps matches TRBD2 (5 bases). V gave up 7 bases and J gave up 7 bases, with 16 bases separating them. The CDR3 covers 14 residues. Germline CDR1 reads SNHLY; CDR2 reads FYNNEI. CDR3 sequence: CASTPSGGLGELFF. The DNA for the CDR3 is TGTGCCAGCACACCAAGCGGTGGACTCGGGGAGCTGTTTTTT.

The chain links TRBV29-1 to TRBJ2-1; 8 bases are shared with TRBD2. This CDR3 comprises 12 residues. V dropped 6 bases and J dropped 8; count of bases not matched to a gene: 6. CDR1 and CDR2 from the germline V gene are SQVTM and ANQGSEA. The CDR3 sequence is CSVRGLAHEQFF. CDR3 DNA sequence: TGCAGCGTCCGCGGACTAGCCCATGAGCAGTTCTTC.